Shown below are 21 T cell receptor beta chains from a single sample sequenced in a study of CD8 T cells in ankylosing spondylitis. In TCRdb, the 5' RACE reads were re-called with MiXCR into one record per CDR3 protein. Of tens of thousands of distinct CDR3 sequences listed, approximately 5.3% are singletons. The sequencing input was blood, either unsorted or a sorted T cell fraction (not recorded which). These receptors all come from a male donor with ankylosing spondylitis or in good health (not recorded which).

This clonotype was detected many times. The V and J genes are TRBV20-1 and TRBJ2-5; possible D gene TRBD2, 7 bases. Germline CDR1 DFQATT, CDR2 SNEGSKA (reference sequence). V lost 8 bases to trimming and J lost 5 bases, with 18 bases between them. The CDR3 spans 13 residues. The DNA of the CDR3 is TGCAGTACCGGGGGGCAGGTTGAGGAGACCCAGTACTTC. The encoded protein is CSTGGQVEETQYF.

This clonotype was seen repeatedly, ten times or more. The chain uses TRBV5-1 and TRBJ1-2; weak D call: TRBD1 (5 bases). The V end was cut by 0 bases, the J end by 7 bases, with 13 bases between. The CDR3 sequence is 14 residues long. Germline lookup yields CDR1 SGHRS and CDR2 YFSETQ. Written as DNA, the CDR3 is TGCGCCAGCAGCTTGGAGGGGTCTAGCGCTGGCTACACCTTC. Translating gives CASSLEGSSAGYTF.

This clonotype has ten or more counts. The chain recombines TRBV2 with TRBJ1-6, with a possible D match to TRBD1 (6 bases). Trimming removed 7 bases at V and 6 bases at J, with 19 bases between. The CDR3 length is 16 residues. Germline CDR1 and CDR2: SNHLY and FYNNEI. The CDR3 DNA reads TGTGCCAGCAACCCGGAACAGGGAATGGGTAATTCACCCCTCCACTTT. Translated, it gives CASNPEQGMGNSPLHF.

This clonotype was picked up many times. V usage is TRBV20-1 and J usage is TRBJ2-4; TRBD1 is a possible D gene (6 bases). This CDR3 comprises 16 residues. Per germline, CDR1 DFQATT and CDR2 SNEGSKA (reference sequence). Trimming took off 5 bases at V and 0 bases at J, with 17 bases between the two ends. Written as DNA, the CDR3 is TGCAGTGCTTGGGACACCGTTTTCTTAGCCAAAAACATTCAGTACTTC. It encodes CSAWDTVFLAKNIQYF.

This clonotype was counted many times. The CDR3 sequence is CASKRRGAVDTQYF. CDR3 nucleotides: TGTGCCAGTAAAAGGCGGGGGGCTGTGGATACGCAGTATTTT. The chain carries TRBV19 and TRBJ2-3; 8 bases match TRBD2. Germline loops: CDR1 LNHDA, CDR2 SQIVND (reference sequence). The CDR3 has 14 amino acids. Losses at the gene ends were 7 bases for V and 6 bases for J; bases not matched to a gene: 9.

Ten or more counts support this clonotype. This chain uses TRBV12-3 or TRBV12-4 with TRBJ2-3; 8 positions agree with TRBD1. This CDR3 contains 15 residues. V lost 5 bases and J lost 1; bases outside the gene matches: 5. The CDR3 spells CASSRQGIGTDTQYF. CDR3 in DNA: TGTGCCAGCAGTCGACAGGGGATAGGCACAGATACGCAGTATTTT.

This clonotype was detected many times. The chain joins TRBV5-1 to TRBJ2-1, with 11 nucleotides matching TRBD2. Germline V gene data show CDR1 as SGHRS and CDR2 as YFSETQ. The CDR3 consists of 17 residues. The junction had 7 bases not matched to a gene; V was cut back by 2 bases and J by 3 bases. The CDR3 reads CASSLFPTSGDYNEQFF. The CDR3 bases are TGCGCCAGCAGCTTATTTCCGACTAGCGGGGACTACAATGAGCAGTTCTTC.

This clonotype was detected many times. The chain joins TRBV4-2 to TRBJ1-1; unclear D gene. The CDR3 has 15 amino acids. V was cut by 1 base and J by 1 base, with 10 bases left in between. Per germline, CDR1 LGHNA and CDR2 YNFKEQ. In DNA, the CDR3 is TGTGCCAGCAGCCAAGGCGGTACAGCGAACACTGAAGCTTTCTTT. Amino acids: CASSQGGTANTEAFF.

Many counts were recorded for this clonotype. The chain is built from TRBV5-1 and TRBJ2-1; TRBD1 might be the D (5 bases). V was shortened by 0 bases and J by 4 bases, with 17 bases between the two germline ends. CDR3 size: 17 residues. Germline lookup yields CDR1 SGHRS and CDR2 YFSETQ. DNA of the CDR3: TGCGCCAGCAGCTTGGACTCCCCAGGGATTAGTTACAATGAGCAGTTCTTC. This gives the protein CASSLDSPGISYNEQFF.

This clonotype was recorded at least ten times. This chain uses TRBV14 with TRBJ1-1, with D maybe TRBD1 (6 bases). V lost 3 bases and J 11 bases, leaving 13 bases between the germline ends. The CDR3 spans 12 residues. Germline V gives CDR1 SGHDN, CDR2 FVKESK. The DNA of the CDR3 is TGTGCCAGCAGCCAGGGCGGGGGCTACGCTTTCTTT. It yields the protein CASSQGGGYAFF.

The sample holds many counts of this clonotype. The chain uses TRBV28 and TRBJ2-7, with a weak D call TRBD1 (6 bases). The CDR3 spans 14 residues. The V gene lost 7 bases and the J gene lost 2 bases, with 15 bases spanning the gap. Germline CDR1 and CDR2: MDHEN and SYDVKM. Written as DNA, the CDR3 is TGTGCCAGCACCTACCCGGGACAACCCTACGAGCAGTACTTC. Protein product: CASTYPGQPYEQYF.

In this sample, this clonotype turned up many times. The DNA for the CDR3 is TGTGCCATCAGTGTTGGGGATTCGAATTCACCCCTCCACTTT. This sequence encodes CAISVGDSNSPLHF. The rearrangement uses TRBV10-3 and TRBJ1-6, with D unresolved. This CDR3 contains 14 residues. The V end was cut by 4 bases, the J end by 7 bases, with 11 bases between. The germline V gene encodes CDR1 ENHRY and CDR2 SYGVKD.

This clonotype was counted many times. The V gene is TRBV3-1, the J gene TRBJ2-1; 13 bases agree with TRBD2. V gave up 8 bases and J gave up 0 bases; unmatched junction bases: 7. The CDR3 contains 17 residues. In germline, CDR1 is LGHDT, CDR2 YNNKEL (reference sequence). CDR3 bases: TGTGCCAGCCAGAGACTAGCGGGGGGCAGCTCCTACAATGAGCAGTTCTTC. This gives the protein CASQRLAGGSSYNEQFF.

The chain uses TRBV20-1 and TRBJ2-3; 9 nucleotides agree with TRBD2. Trimming took 6 bases from V and 3 from J; bases not matched to a gene: 10. The germline V gene has CDR1 DFQATT and CDR2 SNEGSKA (reference sequence). The CDR3 is made up of 15 amino acids. CDR3 region: CSARGGAVGTDTQYF. CDR3 in DNA: TGCAGTGCGCGGGGGGGGGCGGTTGGAACAGATACGCAGTATTTT.

About this clonotype itself: One junction end does not reproduce the germline sequence, and a read error may be involved. This chain joins TRBV6-5 and TRBJ1-2; possibly TRBD1 for D (6 bases). The V gene's germline CDR1 is MNHEY and CDR2 SVGAGI. The CDR3 contains 16 residues. CDR3 in DNA: TGTGCCAGCAATTACCCGGAGCAGGGGCTTCGCTATGGCCACACCTTC. Its protein is CASNYPEQGLRYGHTF.

Ten or more counts support this clonotype. The chain has TRBV12-3 or TRBV12-4 and TRBJ2-2, with 11 bases matching TRBD2. The V segment lost 6 bases and the J segment 2 bases; nucleotides outside the gene matches: 8. The CDR3 has 17 residues. The chain's CDR3 is CASRTLAGVINTGELFF. For the CDR3, the DNA is TGTGCCAGCAGGACACTAGCGGGGGTTATTAACACCGGGGAGCTGTTTTTT.

About this clonotype itself: A read error may be the cause here, since a much bigger clone is one base away. The chain links TRBV20-1 to TRBJ2-6; D tentatively fits TRBD1 or TRBD2 (6 bases each). The length of the CDR3 is 17 residues. Germline lookup yields CDR1 DFQATT and CDR2 SNEGSKA (reference sequence). CDR3 sequence reads: CCARAQGGLAGANVLTF. The CDR3 region has the DNA TGCTGTGCTAGAGCCCAAGGGGGGCTGGCTGGGGCCAACGTCCTGACTTTC.

This clonotype has at least ten counts. This rearrangement joins TRBV7-2 to TRBJ2-5; 11 bases are a match to TRBD1. Trimming took 9 bases from V and 4 from J; bases not matched to a gene: 7. The length of the CDR3 is 14 residues. The V gene's germline CDR1 is SGHTA and CDR2 FQGNSA. The CDR3 DNA is TGTGCCAGTACGGACAGGGGGCTTCGAGAGACCCAGTACTTC. This gives the protein CASTDRGLRETQYF.

This clonotype was seen ten or more times. This chain joins TRBV5-4 and TRBJ2-5; 7 nucleotides line up with TRBD1. CDR3 size: 14 residues. Looked up from germline, CDR1 is SGHNT and CDR2 is YYREEE (reference sequence). The J segment lost 5 bases and the V segment lost 0 bases, leaving 4 bases of the junction unmatched. CDR3 sequence (DNA): TGTGCCAGCAGCTTGGATACAGGGGACGAGACCCAGTACTTC. It codes for CASSLDTGDETQYF.

In this sample, this clonotype turned up many times. The genes are TRBV6-2 or TRBV6-3 and TRBJ2-3; D not resolved. Trimming shortened V by 7 bases and J by 6 bases, and 14 bases separated the two germline ends. The CDR3 consists of 13 residues. The germline CDR1 and CDR2 sequences are MNHEY and SVGEGT. The CDR3 bases are TGTGCCAGCATCCGGACCCTCCGGGATACGCAGTATTTT. Its protein is CASIRTLRDTQYF.

This clonotype was recorded many times. The chain recombines TRBV28 with TRBJ2-7; 8 positions match TRBD1. After removal of 6 bases from V and 4 bases from J, the junction contained 8 bases not matched to a gene. The CDR3 is 14 residues long. CDR1 and CDR2 from the germline V gene are MDHEN and SYDVKM. CDR3 protein: CASSPGQGVYEQYF. The CDR3 DNA is TGTGCCAGCAGCCCCGGACAGGGAGTGTACGAGCAGTACTTC.